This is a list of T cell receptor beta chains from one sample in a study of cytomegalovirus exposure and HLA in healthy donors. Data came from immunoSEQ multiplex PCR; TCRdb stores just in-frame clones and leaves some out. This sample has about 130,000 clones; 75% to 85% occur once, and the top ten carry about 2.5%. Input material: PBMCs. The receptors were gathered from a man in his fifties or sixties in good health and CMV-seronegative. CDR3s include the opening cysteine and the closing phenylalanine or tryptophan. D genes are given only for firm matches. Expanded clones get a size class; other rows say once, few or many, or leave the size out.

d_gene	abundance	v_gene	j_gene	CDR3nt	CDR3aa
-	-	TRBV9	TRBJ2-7	TGTGCCAGCAGCATGTTCAGGACAGATACCCACGAGCAGTACTTC	CASSMFRTDTHEQYF
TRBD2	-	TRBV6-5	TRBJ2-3	TGTGCCAGCAGTTACTCAGCGGGGGGGGCAGATACGCAGTATTTT	CASSYSAGGADTQYF
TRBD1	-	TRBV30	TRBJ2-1	TGTGCCTGGAATCGTCAGGGGGCCTACAATGAGCAGTTCTTC	CAWNRQGAYNEQFF
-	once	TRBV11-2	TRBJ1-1	TGTGCCAGCAGCTTAGGCCGGGGAGGGGCCACTGAAGCTTTCTTT	CASSLGRGGATEAFF
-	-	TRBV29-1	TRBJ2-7	TGCAGCGTTGTTGCGGGCACCTACGAGCAGTACTTC	CSVVAGTYEQYF
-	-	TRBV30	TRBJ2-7	TGTGCCTGGAGCCCAAACTTCTACGAGCAGTACTTC	CAWSPNFYEQYF
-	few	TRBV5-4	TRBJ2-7	TGTGCCAGCTACTCCGACCAAACTAGGGCCTACGAGCAGTACTTC	CASYSDQTRAYEQYF
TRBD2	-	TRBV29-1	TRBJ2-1	TGCAGCGGGACTAGCGGGGGTAATGAGCAGTTCTTC	CSGTSGGNEQFF
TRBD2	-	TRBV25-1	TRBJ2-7	TGTGCCAGCAGTGAATGGGGGACTAGCGCGGGGAGGTTTGACGAGCAGTACTTC	CASSEWGTSAGRFDEQYF
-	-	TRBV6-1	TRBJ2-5	TGTGCCAGCAGTGAGACCAGGGTCGGGACCCAGTACTTC	CASSETRVGTQYF
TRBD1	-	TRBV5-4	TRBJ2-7	TGTGCCAGCTCCCGGGACAGTTTCTACGAGCAGTACTTC	CASSRDSFYEQYF
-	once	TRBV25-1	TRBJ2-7	TGTGCCAGCCTCTCCGGGACAACCTACGAGCAGTACTTC	CASLSGTTYEQYF
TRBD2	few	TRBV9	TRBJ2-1	TGTGCCAGCAGCGACCGTCTAGCGGGGGGCCAGGAGCAGTTCTTC	CASSDRLAGGQEQFF
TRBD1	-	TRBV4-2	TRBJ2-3	TGTGCCAGCAGCCTCTTCCGCGAGGGGGCCGAGACAGATACGCAGTATTTT	CASSLFREGAETDTQYF
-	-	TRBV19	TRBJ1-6	TGTGCCAGTAGTGGCGGAGCCTGGGATTCACCCCTCCACTTT	CASSGGAWDSPLHF
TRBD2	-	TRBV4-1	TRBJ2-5	TGCGCCAGCAGTGGTATCGCGACTAGCCCCCGGGAGACCCAGTACTTC	CASSGIATSPRETQYF